Sequencing of this T cell receptor beta chain was carried out in a study of blood T cell repertoires in COVID-19 (dated by TCRdb to 2018 to 2021). The study in broad terms: Samples covering the acute and convalescent phases of COVID-19 were provided by collaborators in the United States, Italy and Spain. The material from the prospective study consisted of cDNA or gDNA derived from T cells, B-cell-depleted T cells, or PBMCs. The dataset comprised deeply sampled blood TCRbeta repertoires from subjects exposed to, actively infected with, or recovered from COVID-19. The repertoires were made available in a free public database intended to serve as a resource for research on the immune response to SARS-CoV-2. The samples were drawn from the first 160 participants of the ongoing ImmuneRACE study and from 1,254 subjects provided by 6 global collaborators. A de-identified subject ID, COVID-19 status, age in years and sex were almost always included in the sample metadata. Where available, HLA class I and class II types were obtained from metadata supplied by the sample provider rather than from assay-based typing. Beyond this particular receptor, the publication reports: How much clinical and demographic metadata was included differed by source and by participant, and the metadata was provided uncurated.

TCRbeta CDR3 regions were amplified from genomic DNA using the immunoSEQ Assay, a bias-controlled multiplex PCR. In the authors' own workflow: The number of nucleated cells in each sample was estimated from the amplification of reference gene primers within the assay. To quantify the absolute abundance of each unique TCRbeta CDR3 rearrangement, sequence reads were collapsed and filtered. For each sample, productive Simpson clonality was calculated as the square root of Simpson's diversity index across productive rearrangements. Here the immuneACCESS table is served through TCRdb, limited to in-frame sequences with V and J called. Missing clones are a known gap in these copies; in checked studies unresolved V genes cover under half, and the rest lacks a known reason. V, J and clone size derive from that table, while D and trimming were established from the DNA sequence. Across this sample there are fewer than 300,000 clones, with around 85% seen only once. The ten largest clones take up 0.87% of the sample.

The germline V gene (reference sequence) sets CDR1 to SGHKS and CDR2 to YYEKEE. The CDR3 measures 14 amino acids from cysteine to phenylalanine. This entry keeps only the CDR3 DNA: 42 bases, framed from base 1. V is cut back by 4 bases and J by 7 bases, with 5 bases in the junction unmatched. One collaborating source in Seattle enrolled patients while the patients were actively infected and followed the patients over time throughout the course of disease. The collaborating institutions used their own protocols to collect whole blood in K2EDTA tubes. For TCRbeta analysis, collaborator samples were shipped as frozen whole blood, as isolated PBMCs, or as DNA extracted from either sample type. Concerning this clone: There is no known antigen for this receptor. The sample holds no much larger clone one base away, and base qualities are not on file.

The sample comprised peripheral blood. The origin of this receptor is a human donor with COVID-19, enrolled during active disease. The donor label of this sample is uncertain. In this chain, TRBV5-5 is recombined with TRBJ1-6, with 7 central nucleotides matching TRBD1. The CDR3 region: CASSPGQLNSPLHF. The sequence in DNA is TGTGCCAGCAGCCCGGGACAGCTAAATTCACCCCTCCACTTT. The variable domain in full, with residues beyond the CDR3 obtained from the reference TRBV5-5 and TRBJ1-6 genes, is DAGVTQSPTHLIKTRGQQVTLRCSPISGHKSVSWYQQVLGQGPQFIFQYYEKEERGRGNFPDRFSARQFPNYSSELNVNALLLGDSALYLCASSPGQLNSPLHFGNGTRLTVT.